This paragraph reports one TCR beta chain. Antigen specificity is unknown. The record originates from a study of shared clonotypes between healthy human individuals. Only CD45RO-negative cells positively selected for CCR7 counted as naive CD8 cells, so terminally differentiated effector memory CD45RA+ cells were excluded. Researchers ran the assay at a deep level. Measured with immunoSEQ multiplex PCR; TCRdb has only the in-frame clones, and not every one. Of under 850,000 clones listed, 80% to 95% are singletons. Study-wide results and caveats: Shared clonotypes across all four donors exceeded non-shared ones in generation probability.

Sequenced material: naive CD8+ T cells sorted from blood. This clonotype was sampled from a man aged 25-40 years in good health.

This CDR3 reads CSALHNEQFF. The CDR3 nucleotides are TGCAGCGCGCTGCACAATGAGCAGTTCTTC. The J gene is TRBJ2-1, the V gene TRBV29-1; D is uncertain. Per germline, CDR1 SQVTM and CDR2 ANQGSEA. This CDR3 comprises 10 residues. V lost 7 bases, J lost 5 bases, and 6 bases lay in between.